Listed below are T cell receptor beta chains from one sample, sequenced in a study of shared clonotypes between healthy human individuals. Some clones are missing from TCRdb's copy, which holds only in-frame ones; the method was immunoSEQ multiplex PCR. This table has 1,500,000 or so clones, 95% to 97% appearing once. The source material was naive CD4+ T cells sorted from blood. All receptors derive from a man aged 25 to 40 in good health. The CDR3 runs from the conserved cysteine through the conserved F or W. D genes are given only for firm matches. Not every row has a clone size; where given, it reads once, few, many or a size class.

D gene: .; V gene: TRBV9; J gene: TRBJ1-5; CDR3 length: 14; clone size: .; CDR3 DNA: TGTGCCAGCAGCTCCCGGGGGGCTGGTCAGCCCCAGCATTTT; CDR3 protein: CASSSRGAGQPQHF
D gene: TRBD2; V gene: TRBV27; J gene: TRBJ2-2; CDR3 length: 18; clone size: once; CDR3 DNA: TGTGCCAGCACCCAGGGGGCGACTAGCGGGAGGTACACCGGGGAGCTGTTTTTT; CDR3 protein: CASTQGATSGRYTGELFF
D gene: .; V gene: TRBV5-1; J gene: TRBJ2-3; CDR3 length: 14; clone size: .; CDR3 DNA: TGCGCCAGCAGCACCGACACGGCCCTCAATACGCAGTATTTT; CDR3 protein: CASSTDTALNTQYF
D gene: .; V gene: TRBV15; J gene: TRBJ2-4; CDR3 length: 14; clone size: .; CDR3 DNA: TGTGCCACCAGCAGAGAGGGCGCCGGGAACATTCAGTACTTC; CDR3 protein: CATSREGAGNIQYF
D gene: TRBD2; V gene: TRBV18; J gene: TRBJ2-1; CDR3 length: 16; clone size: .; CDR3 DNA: TGTGCCAGCTCACCAGAGACTAGCGGGCTCGGGAATGAGCAGTTCTTC; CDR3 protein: CASSPETSGLGNEQFF
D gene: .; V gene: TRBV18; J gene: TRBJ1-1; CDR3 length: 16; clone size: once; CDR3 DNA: TGTGCCAGCTCACCATTTTTAGGCCTCGTGAACACTGAAGCTTTCTTT; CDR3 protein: CASSPFLGLVNTEAFF
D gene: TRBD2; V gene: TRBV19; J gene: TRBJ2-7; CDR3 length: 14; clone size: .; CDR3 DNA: TGTGCCAGTAGTATCGGACTAGGGACCTACGAGCAGTACTTC; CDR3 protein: CASSIGLGTYEQYF
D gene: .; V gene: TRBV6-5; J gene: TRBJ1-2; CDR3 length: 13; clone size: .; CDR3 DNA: TGTGCCAGCAGGACACCGGGAACCTATGGCTACACCTTC; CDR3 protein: CASRTPGTYGYTF
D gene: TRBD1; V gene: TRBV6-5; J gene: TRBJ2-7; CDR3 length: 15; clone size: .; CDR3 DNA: TGTGCCAGCAGTTACGGGGGACAGGGGTACCACGAGCAGTACTTC; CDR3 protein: CASSYGGQGYHEQYF
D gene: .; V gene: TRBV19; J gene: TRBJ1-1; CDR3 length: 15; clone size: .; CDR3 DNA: TGTGCCAGTAGTATAGATCGGTATGGGGGCACTGAAGCTTTCTTT; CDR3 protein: CASSIDRYGGTEAFF
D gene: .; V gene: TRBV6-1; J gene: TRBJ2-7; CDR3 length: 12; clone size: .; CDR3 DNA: TGTGCCAGCTCGGCCCTTGGCTACGAGCAGTACTTC; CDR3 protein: CASSALGYEQYF
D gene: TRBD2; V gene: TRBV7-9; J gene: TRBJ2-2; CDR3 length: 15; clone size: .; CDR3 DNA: TGTGCCAGCAGGGAGGGACTAGCGTACACCGGGGAGCTGTTTTTT; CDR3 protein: CASREGLAYTGELFF
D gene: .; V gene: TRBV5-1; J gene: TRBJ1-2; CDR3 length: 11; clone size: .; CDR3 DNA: TGCGCCAGCAGGGGGTCGAATGGCTACACCTTC; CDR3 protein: CASRGSNGYTF